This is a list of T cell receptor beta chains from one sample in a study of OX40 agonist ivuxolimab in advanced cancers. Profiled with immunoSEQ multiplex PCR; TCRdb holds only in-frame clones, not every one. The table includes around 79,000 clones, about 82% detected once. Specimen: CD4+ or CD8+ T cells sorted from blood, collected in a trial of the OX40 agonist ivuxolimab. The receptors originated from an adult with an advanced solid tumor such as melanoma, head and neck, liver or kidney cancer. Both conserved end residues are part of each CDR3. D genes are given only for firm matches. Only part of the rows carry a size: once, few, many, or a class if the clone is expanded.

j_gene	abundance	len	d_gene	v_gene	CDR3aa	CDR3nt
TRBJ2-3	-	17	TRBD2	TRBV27	CASSLGGGIPSTDTQYF	TGTGCCAGCAGTTTAGGGGGGGGGATCCCTAGCACAGATACGCAGTATTTT
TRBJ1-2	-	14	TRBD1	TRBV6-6	CASSFEGQGGGYTF	TGTGCCAGCAGTTTTGAGGGCCAGGGGGGTGGCTACACCTTC
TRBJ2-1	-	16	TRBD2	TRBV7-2	CASSLASGGLSNEQFF	TGTGCCAGCAGCTTAGCTAGCGGGGGGCTGAGCAATGAGCAGTTCTTC
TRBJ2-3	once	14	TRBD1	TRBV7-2	CASSRDSGTDTQYF	TGTGCCAGCAGCCGGGACAGTGGCACAGATACGCAGTATTTT
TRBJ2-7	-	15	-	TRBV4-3	CASSQDILGSYEQYF	TGCGCCAGCAGCCAAGATATTTTGGGGTCCTACGAGCAGTACTTC
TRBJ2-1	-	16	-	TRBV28	CASTTVPAAGYNEQFF	TGTGCCAGCACCACAGTCCCCGCGGCTGGATACAATGAGCAGTTCTTC
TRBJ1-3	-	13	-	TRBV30	CAWSVGGGNTIYF	TGTGCCTGGAGTGTAGGAGGGGGAAACACCATATATTTT
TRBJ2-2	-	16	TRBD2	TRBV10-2	CASVQLAGPQGGELFF	TGCGCCAGCGTTCAACTAGCGGGGCCCCAGGGCGGGGAGCTGTTTTTT
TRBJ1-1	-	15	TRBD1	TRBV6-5	CASREDRARNTEAFF	TGTGCCAGCAGGGAGGACAGGGCAAGAAACACTGAAGCTTTCTTT
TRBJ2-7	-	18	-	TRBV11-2	CASSLDGHTGDLTYEQYF	TGTGCCAGCAGCTTAGATGGCCATACAGGGGACTTGACCTACGAGCAGTACTTC
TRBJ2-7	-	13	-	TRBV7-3	CASSRTSSDEQYF	TGTGCCAGCAGCCGAACTAGTTCGGACGAGCAGTACTTC
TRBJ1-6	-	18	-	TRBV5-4	CASSLKPGLSSYNSPLHF	TGTGCCAGCAGCCTGAAACCAGGGTTAAGCTCCTATAATTCACCCCTCCACTTT
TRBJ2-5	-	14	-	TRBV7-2	CASTPDGFGETQYF	TGTGCCAGCACCCCCGACGGGTTCGGAGAGACCCAGTACTTC
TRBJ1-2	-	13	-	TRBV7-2	CASSLDRDSGYTF	TGTGCCAGCAGCTTAGACAGGGATTCAGGCTACACCTTC
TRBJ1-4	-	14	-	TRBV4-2	CASSHGGGGEKLFF	TGTGCCAGCAGCCATGGGGGAGGTGGGGAAAAACTGTTTTTT
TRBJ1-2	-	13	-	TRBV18	CASSPDLEGGYTF	TGTGCCAGCTCCCCGGACCTGGAGGGGGGCTACACCTTC
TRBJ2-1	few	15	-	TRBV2	CASSGDGGAYNEQFF	TGTGCCAGCAGTGGGGACGGGGGTGCCTACAATGAGCAGTTCTTC
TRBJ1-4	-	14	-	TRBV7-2	CASSLRRGEEKLFF	TGTGCCAGCAGCTTACGCCGGGGTGAGGAAAAACTGTTTTTT
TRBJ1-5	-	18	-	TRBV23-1	CASSHPGRGCIINQPQHF	TGCGCCAGCAGTCACCCAGGGAGAGGGTGTATAATCAATCAGCCCCAGCATTTT
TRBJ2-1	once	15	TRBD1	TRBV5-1	CASGTGTGTINEQFF	TGCGCCAGCGGGACCGGGACAGGGACGATCAATGAGCAGTTCTTC
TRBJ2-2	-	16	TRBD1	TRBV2	CASSESTGGITGELFF	TGTGCCAGCAGTGAATCGACAGGGGGCATAACCGGGGAGCTGTTTTTT
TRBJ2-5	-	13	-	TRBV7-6	CASSSWREETQYF	TGTGCCAGCAGCTCATGGAGGGAAGAGACCCAGTACTTC
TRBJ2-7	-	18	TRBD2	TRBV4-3	CASSHLFVPGGSSYEQYF	TGCGCCAGCAGCCACCTTTTCGTCCCGGGAGGCAGCTCCTACGAGCAGTACTTC
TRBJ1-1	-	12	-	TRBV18	CASSPEGREAFF	TGTGCCAGCTCACCTGAGGGGCGCGAAGCTTTCTTT
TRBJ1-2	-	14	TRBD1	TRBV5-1	CASSAGTGYDGYTF	TGCGCCAGCAGCGCCGGGACAGGGTACGATGGCTACACCTTC
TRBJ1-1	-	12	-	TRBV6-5	CASSLIGTEAFF	TGTGCCAGCAGTTTAATAGGCACTGAAGCTTTCTTT
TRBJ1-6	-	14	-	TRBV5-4	CASSYQGGNSPLHF	TGTGCCAGCAGCTACCAGGGAGGGAATTCACCCCTCCACTTT
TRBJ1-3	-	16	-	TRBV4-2	CASSQDTGGAGNTIYF	TGTGCCAGCAGCCAAGATACGGGGGGGGCTGGAAACACCATATATTTT
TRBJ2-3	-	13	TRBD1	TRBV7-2	CASRRQGQGTQYF	TGTGCCAGCAGACGACAGGGACAAGGGACGCAGTATTTT
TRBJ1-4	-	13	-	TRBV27	CASSPRGGEKLFF	TGTGCCAGCAGTCCCCGGGGTGGGGAAAAACTGTTTTTT
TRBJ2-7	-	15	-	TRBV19	CASSIVGIRPHEQYF	TGTGCCAGTAGTATAGTTGGAATCCGCCCCCACGAGCAGTACTTC
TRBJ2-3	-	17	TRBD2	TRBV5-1	CASSSGQIAGGTDTQYF	TGCGCCAGCAGCTCCGGCCAAATAGCGGGGGGCACAGATACGCAGTATTTT
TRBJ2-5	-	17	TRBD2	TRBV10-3	CAIRGGRGANVGAAQYF	TGTGCCATCAGGGGGGGGAGGGGCGCGAACGTTGGAGCGGCCCAGTACTTC
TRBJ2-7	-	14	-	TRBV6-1	CASSPRALGGEQYF	TGTGCCAGCAGTCCCCGGGCCCTGGGAGGCGAGCAGTACTTC
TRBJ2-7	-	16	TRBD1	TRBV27	CASSAWAPAGGYEQYF	TGTGCCAGCTCCGCCTGGGCCCCGGCAGGGGGCTACGAGCAGTACTTC
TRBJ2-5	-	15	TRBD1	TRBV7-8	CASSYRQGAGETQYF	TGTGCCAGCAGCTACAGACAGGGGGCCGGGGAGACCCAGTACTTC
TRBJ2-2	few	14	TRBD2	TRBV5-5	CASSLSSGGRELFF	TGTGCCAGCAGCTTGTCTAGCGGGGGAAGGGAGCTGTTTTTT
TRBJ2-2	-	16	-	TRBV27	CASSPMNQGGTGELFF	TGTGCCAGCAGTCCCATGAATCAGGGGGGCACCGGGGAGCTGTTTTTT
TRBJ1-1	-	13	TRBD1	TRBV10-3	CAISVRTGIEAFF	TGTGCCATCAGTGTTCGGACAGGGATTGAAGCTTTCTTT
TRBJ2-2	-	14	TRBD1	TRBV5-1	CASSQGQGTGELFF	TGCGCCAGCAGCCAGGGACAGGGTACCGGGGAGCTGTTTTTT
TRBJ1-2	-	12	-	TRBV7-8	CASSLAHRGYTF	TGTGCCAGCAGCTTAGCGCACAGAGGCTACACCTTC
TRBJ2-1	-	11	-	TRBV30	CARGRNNEQFF	TGTGCACGGGGTCGGAACAATGAGCAGTTCTTC
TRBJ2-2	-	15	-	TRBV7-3	CASSPKRKDTGELFF	TGTGCCAGCAGCCCCAAGCGGAAGGACACCGGGGAGCTGTTTTTT
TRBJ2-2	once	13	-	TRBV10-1	CASKRGGTGELFF	TGCGCCAGCAAACGGGGCGGGACCGGGGAGCTGTTTTTT
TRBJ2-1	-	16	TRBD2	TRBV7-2	CASSPKQRGGYNEQFF	TGTGCCAGCAGCCCAAAGCAGCGGGGGGGGTACAATGAGCAGTTCTTC
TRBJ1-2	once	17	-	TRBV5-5	CASSLLRSTDFNYGYTF	TGTGCCAGCAGCTTGTTACGATCTACAGATTTTAACTATGGCTACACCTTC